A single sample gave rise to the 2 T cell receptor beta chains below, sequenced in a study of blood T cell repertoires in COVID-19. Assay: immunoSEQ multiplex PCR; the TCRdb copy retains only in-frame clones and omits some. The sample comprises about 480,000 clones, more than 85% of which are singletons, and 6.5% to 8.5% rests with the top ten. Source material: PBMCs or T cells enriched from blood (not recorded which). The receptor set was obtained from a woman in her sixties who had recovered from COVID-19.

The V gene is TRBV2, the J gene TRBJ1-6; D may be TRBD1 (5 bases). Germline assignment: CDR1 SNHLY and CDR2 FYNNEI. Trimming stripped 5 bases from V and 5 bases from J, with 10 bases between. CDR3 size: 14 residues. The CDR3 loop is CASSRRGDNSPLHF. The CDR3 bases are TGTGCCAGCAGTCGACGGGGGGATAATTCACCCCTCCACTTT.

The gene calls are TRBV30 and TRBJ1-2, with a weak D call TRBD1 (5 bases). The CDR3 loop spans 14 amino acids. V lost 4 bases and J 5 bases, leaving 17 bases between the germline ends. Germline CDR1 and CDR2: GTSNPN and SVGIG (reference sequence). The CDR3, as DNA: TGTGCCTGGACTCTCCGTGACAGACCTTATGGCTACACCTTC. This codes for CAWTLRDRPYGYTF.